This TCR beta chain is from a study of T-cell reconstitution after alpha-beta-depleted transplantation in children. Preparation of the TCRbeta library was carried out with unique molecular identifiers. TCRdb reanalysed the PCR reads using MiXCR and keeps one entry per CDR3 protein. Among about 610,000 distinct CDR3 sequences listed, 10% were seen once. This clonotype was detected ten times or more. The sample consisted of PBMCs from the stem cell graft donor, taken from the stem cell graft. The sequence came from a human donor who donated a stem cell graft to a child with acute myeloid leukemia.

CDR3 sequence: CASSGTGDYGYTF. The CDR3 coding sequence is TGTGCCAGCAGTGGGACAGGGGACTATGGCTACACCTTC. This rearrangement joins TRBV6-6 to TRBJ1-2; 10 bases line up with TRBD1. The germline CDR1 and CDR2 sequences are MNHNY and SVGAGI (reference sequence). The CDR3 runs to 13 residues. Trimming removed 5 bases from V and 3 bases from J; junction bases left unmatched: 0.